The 23 T cell receptor beta chains in this list originate from one sample, sequenced in a study of T-cell memory formation after mild COVID-19. TCRdb re-called the 5' RACE reads with MiXCR, one entry per CDR3 protein. Altogether tens of thousands of distinct CDR3 sequences are present, about 30% being singletons, with the ten largest covering 40% to 45%. The specimen was PBMCs or a T cell subset sorted from them (not recorded which). Receptors originate from a man between 18 and 35 years old who had mild COVID-19 (a few samples of this study predate the infection). Cell type and time point are not known.

This clonotype was counted a few times. The chain couples TRBV6-4 to TRBJ2-3; 8 nucleotides line up with TRBD2. V gave up 4 bases and J gave up 1 base; unmatched junction bases: 1. This CDR3 is 14 amino acids long. Germline V gene sequence: CDR1 MRHNA, CDR2 SNTAGT. CDR3 in DNA: TGTGCCAGCAGTGTCGGGGGGGGCACAGATACGCAGTATTTT. Residues: CASSVGGGTDTQYF.

This clonotype has more than one count but fewer than ten. This rearrangement joins TRBV4-1 to TRBJ2-7, with 9 bases lining up with TRBD1. There are 16 residues in the CDR3. Trimming took 3 bases from V and 2 from J; bases not matched to a gene: 8. Germline loops: CDR1 MGHRA, CDR2 YSYEKL. The CDR3 nucleotides read TGCGCCAGCAGCCACCTCCCGGGACAGGGCACCTACGAGCAGTACTTC. This codes for CASSHLPGQGTYEQYF.

This clonotype was seen repeatedly, ten times or more. The CDR3 DNA reads as TGTGCCAGCAGGAAAGGGGACAGGGTGGGAAACATTCAGTACTTC. Translated, it gives CASRKGDRVGNIQYF. V usage is TRBV6-5 and J usage is TRBJ2-4; TRBD1 matches at 9 bases. Germline V gene data show CDR1 as MNHEY and CDR2 as SVGAGI. The CDR3 sequence is 15 residues long. After removal of 6 bases from V and 6 bases from J, the junction contained 9 bases not matched to a gene.

A few counts support this clonotype. V and J are TRBV5-8 and TRBJ2-1; D may correspond to TRBD1 or TRBD2 (5 bases each). CDR3 length equals 15 residues. Trimming cost V 3 bases and J 1 base, with 11 bases left between them. CDR1 and CDR2 from the germline V gene are SGHTS and YDEGEE. This chain's CDR3 is CASSWGTESYNEQFF. CDR3 DNA sequence: TGTGCCAGCAGCTGGGGGACGGAATCCTACAATGAGCAGTTCTTC.

This chain uses TRBV4-2 with TRBJ2-7; D call uncertain. The V gene lost 0 bases and the J gene lost 3 bases, with 6 bases spanning the gap. Germline CDR1 reads LGHNA; CDR2 reads YNFKEQ. This CDR3 region has 13 residues. CDR3 sequence: CASSQEPIYEQYF. The CDR3 coding sequence is TGTGCCAGCAGCCAAGAACCGATCTACGAGCAGTACTTC.

The chain uses TRBV29-1 and TRBJ2-7; D is perhaps TRBD1 or TRBD2 (5 bases each). V dropped 7 bases and J dropped 3 bases, with 10 bases sitting between them. CDR1 and CDR2 (germline): SQVTM, ANQGSEA. The CDR3 is made up of 11 amino acids. CDR3 in DNA: TGCAGCGGAGGGACCGACTACGAGCAGTACTTC. It specifies CSGGTDYEQYF.

This clonotype has just a few counts. V and J are TRBV12-3 or TRBV12-4 and TRBJ2-1, with D hard to call. The CDR3 is 13 amino acids. The V end lost 4 bases, the J end lost 8 bases, and 12 bases lay between the germline ends. In DNA, the CDR3 is TGTGCCAGCAGTTCCCCGGGTTCGCATGAGCAGTTCTTC. Translation: CASSSPGSHEQFF.

The rearrangement links TRBV18 to TRBJ2-4; TRBD1 aligns across 8 bases. V lost 6 bases to trimming and J lost 6 bases; unmatched junction nucleotides: 7. Germline-derived CDR1 and CDR2 are KGHSH and LQKENI. This CDR3 has 14 residues. The CDR3 here is CASSQTGTGNIQYF. The DNA for the CDR3 is TGTGCCAGCTCCCAAACCGGGACAGGAAACATTCAGTACTTC.

The table lists this clonotype with a few counts. This chain links TRBV7-2 with TRBJ2-5; D ambiguous. CDR1 SGHTA and CDR2 FQGNSA come from the germline V gene. This CDR3 spans 12 amino acids. V shed 2 bases and J shed 4 bases, with 5 bases lying between them. The CDR3 spells CASSLPRETQYF. CDR3 nucleotide sequence: TGTGCCAGCAGCTTACCCAGAGAGACCCAGTACTTC.

The sample holds a few counts of this clonotype. The gene calls are TRBV12-3 or TRBV12-4 and TRBJ2-3; D remains ambiguous. Trimming shortened V by 7 bases and J by 0 bases, and 11 bases separated the two germline ends. The CDR3 loop spans 14 amino acids. CDR3: CASIHGASTDTQYF. In DNA, the CDR3 is TGTGCCAGCATTCACGGTGCTAGCACAGATACGCAGTATTTT.

The chain combines TRBV7-9 with TRBJ2-1; D uncertain. CDR1 is SEHNR, CDR2 FQNEAQ, per germline (reference sequence). V was cut by 5 bases and J by 8 bases, with 10 bases left in between. The CDR3 is 12 residues long. CDR3 in DNA: TGTGCCAGCAGCCGGAAAGGGTATGAGCAGTTCTTC. This codes for CASSRKGYEQFF.

V and J are TRBV28 and TRBJ2-5; D possibly corresponds to TRBD2 (5 bases). The CDR3 extends over 15 amino acids. The ends were cut back, 6 bases at V and 10 bases at J, with 24 bases in the middle. CDR1 and CDR2 (germline): MDHEN, SYDVKM. The CDR3 sequence: CASSQLSDGESVQYF. CDR3 coding DNA: TGTGCCAGCAGCCAGCTATCCGACGGGGAGTCGGTCCAGTACTTC.

There are a few counts of this clonotype. The chain couples TRBV10-3 to TRBJ2-7, with 7 positions matching TRBD1. V was pared by 9 bases and J by 0 bases, with 2 bases of the junction left unmatched. This CDR3 contains 12 residues. Germline assignment: CDR1 ENHRY and CDR2 SYGVKD. CDR3 amino acids: CAIGTVSYEQYF. In DNA, the CDR3 is TGTGCCATAGGGACAGTCTCCTACGAGCAGTACTTC.

This clonotype was found many times. The chain combines TRBV6-5 with TRBJ2-1; possible D gene TRBD2, 5 bases. V dropped 2 bases and J dropped 7 bases, with 6 bases sitting between them. Looked up from germline, CDR1 is MNHEY and CDR2 is SVGAGI. This CDR3 has 12 amino acids. In DNA form, the CDR3 reads TGTGCCAGCAGTTACCGAGGGAATGAGCAGTTCTTC. This sequence encodes CASSYRGNEQFF.

V is TRBV27 and J is TRBJ2-7; 7 nucleotides align to TRBD1. CDR1 is MNHEY and CDR2 is SMNVEV in the germline V gene (reference sequence). J was trimmed by 0 bases and V by 6 bases; bases with no gene match: 5. The CDR3 spans 14 residues. The CDR3 reads CASSQGEHSYEQYF. CDR3 nucleotides: TGTGCCAGCAGCCAGGGGGAGCACTCCTACGAGCAGTACTTC.

The chain recombines TRBV9 with TRBJ1-1, with TRBD1 matching over 11 bases. Germline V CDR1 and CDR2: SGDLS, YYNGEE. This CDR3 contains 16 residues. Trimming removed 3 bases from V and 5 bases from J; junction bases left unmatched: 9. The CDR3 sequence: CASSARPGTGGTEAFF. CDR3 in DNA: TGTGCCAGCAGCGCACGACCCGGGACAGGGGGGACTGAAGCTTTCTTT.

The chain is built from TRBV29-1 and TRBJ2-1, with D perhaps matching TRBD2 (6 bases). Trimming stripped 4 bases from V and 7 bases from J, with 17 bases between. This CDR3 has 14 amino acids. Germline V CDR1 and CDR2: SQVTM, ANQGSEA. The CDR3 here is CSVGGLRPANEQFF. The CDR3 DNA follows: TGCAGCGTTGGGGGACTCCGCCCGGCGAATGAGCAGTTCTTC.

This clonotype appeared a few times. V gene TRBV14 combines with J gene TRBJ2-3, with 7 bases matching TRBD1. Germline V lookup: CDR1 SGHDN, CDR2 FVKESK. The CDR3 is made up of 17 amino acids. Germline trimming cut 1 base from V and 5 bases from J; bases unmatched to any gene: 12. The CDR3 coding sequence is TGTGCCAGCAGCCAAGTTAATATAGGGGGCTCGGGAGATACGCAGTATTTT. Residues: CASSQVNIGGSGDTQYF.

This clonotype was seen a few times. The chain combines TRBV11-2 with TRBJ2-3; possible D gene TRBD2, 6 bases. Trimming took 3 bases from V and 6 from J, leaving 19 bases between them. The CDR3 runs 16 residues. Germline V gives CDR1 SGHAT, CDR2 FQNNGV. This CDR3 reads CASSFWPGAAVDTQYF. CDR3 nucleotides: TGTGCCAGCAGCTTTTGGCCGGGAGCGGCAGTTGATACGCAGTATTTT.

The chain links TRBV11-1 to TRBJ2-2; no clear D. Germline V gene lookup returns CDR1 SGHAT and CDR2 FQDESV (reference sequence). CDR3 size: 11 residues. The V gene lost 10 bases and the J gene lost 2 bases, with 5 bases spanning the gap. CDR3: CATVNTGELFF. The CDR3 bases are TGTGCCACTGTAAACACCGGGGAGCTGTTTTTT.

The chain joins TRBV7-2 to TRBJ1-1; D may be TRBD1 (5 bases). Between the trimmed V and J ends, which lost 0 bases and 6 bases, there was a span of 20 bases. The CDR3 is 17 residues long. In germline, CDR1 is SGHTA, CDR2 FQGNSA. In DNA, the CDR3 is TGTGCCAGCAGCTTAGCTCCGATCCCCAGGGAGTACTCTGAAGCTTTCTTT. It translates to CASSLAPIPREYSEAFF.

This clonotype was observed a handful of times. The chain couples TRBV5-5 to TRBJ2-7; a possible D gene is TRBD2 (5 bases). The germline V gene encodes CDR1 SGHKS and CDR2 YYEKEE (reference sequence). V shed 2 bases and J shed 5 bases, with 11 bases lying between them. CDR3 length equals 13 residues. CDR3 sequence (DNA): TGTGCCAGCAGCTTAGACCGAGGGAACGAGCAGTACGTC. Translating gives CASSLDRGNEQYV.

The chain recombines TRBV7-9 with TRBJ2-1, with D possibly being TRBD1 (6 bases). This CDR3 region has 15 residues. V lost 5 bases to trimming and J lost 4 bases, with 15 bases between them. Germline V lookup: CDR1 SEHNR, CDR2 FQNEAQ (reference sequence). CDR3 sequence (DNA): TGTGCCAGCAGCCCGCGACAGGAGTCATACAATGAGCAGTTCTTC. As protein: CASSPRQESYNEQFF.